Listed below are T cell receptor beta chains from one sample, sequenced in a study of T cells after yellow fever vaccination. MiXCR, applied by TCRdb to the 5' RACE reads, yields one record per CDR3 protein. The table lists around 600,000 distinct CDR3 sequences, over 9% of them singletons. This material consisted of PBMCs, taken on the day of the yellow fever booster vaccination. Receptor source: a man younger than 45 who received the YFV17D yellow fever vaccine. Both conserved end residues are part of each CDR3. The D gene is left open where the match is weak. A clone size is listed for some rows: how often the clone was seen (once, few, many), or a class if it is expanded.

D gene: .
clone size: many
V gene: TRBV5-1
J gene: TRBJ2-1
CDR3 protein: CASSLAVSSYNEQFF
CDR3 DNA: TGTGCCAGCAGCTTAGCTGTTAGCTCCTACAATGAGCAGTTCTTC

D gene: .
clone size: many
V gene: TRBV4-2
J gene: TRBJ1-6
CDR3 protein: CASSPTTGTSFGSPLHF
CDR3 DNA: TGTGCCAGCAGCCCTACTACCGGGACATCCTTTGGGTCACCCCTCCACTTT

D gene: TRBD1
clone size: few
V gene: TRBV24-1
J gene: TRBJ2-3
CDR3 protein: CATSDLHGQGTDTQYF
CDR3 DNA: TGTGCCACCAGTGATTTGCACGGACAGGGCACAGATACGCAGTATTTT

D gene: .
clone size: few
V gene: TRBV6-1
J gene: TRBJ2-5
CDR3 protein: CASRTAQGRENFETQYF
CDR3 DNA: TGTGCCAGCAGAACTGCGCAGGGGCGGGAGAATTTCGAGACCCAGTACTTC

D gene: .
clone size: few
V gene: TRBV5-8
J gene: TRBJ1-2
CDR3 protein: CASSLVQGEDYGYTF
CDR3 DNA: TGTGCCAGCAGCTTGGTCCAGGGCGAAGACTATGGCTACACCTTC

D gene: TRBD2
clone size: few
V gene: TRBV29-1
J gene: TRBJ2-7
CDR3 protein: CSVQRGPSYEQYF
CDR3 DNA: TGCAGCGTTCAGCGGGGTCCCTCCTACGAGCAGTACTTC

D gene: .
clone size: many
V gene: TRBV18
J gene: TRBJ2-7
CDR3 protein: CASSPATGNHEQYF
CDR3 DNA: TGTGCCAGCTCACCCGCAACCGGGAACCACGAGCAGTACTTC

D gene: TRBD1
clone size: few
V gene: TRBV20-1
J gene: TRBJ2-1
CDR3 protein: CSARASSGGPYNEQFF
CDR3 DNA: TGCAGTGCTAGAGCATCGTCAGGGGGCCCCTACAATGAGCAGTTCTTC

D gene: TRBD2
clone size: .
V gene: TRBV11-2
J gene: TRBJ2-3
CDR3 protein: CASSVFVAGADTQYF
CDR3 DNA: TGTGCCAGCAGCGTCTTCGTAGCGGGGGCAGATACGCAGTATTTT

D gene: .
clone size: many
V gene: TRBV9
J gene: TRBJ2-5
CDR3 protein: CASSVAGRGAPGTQYF
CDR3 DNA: TGTGCCAGCAGCGTAGCTGGGCGGGGAGCCCCAGGGACCCAGTACTTC

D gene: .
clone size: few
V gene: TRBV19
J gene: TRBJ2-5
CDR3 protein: CASSIGFGGLETQYF
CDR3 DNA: TGTGCCAGTAGTATAGGCTTTGGGGGTCTAGAGACCCAGTACTTC

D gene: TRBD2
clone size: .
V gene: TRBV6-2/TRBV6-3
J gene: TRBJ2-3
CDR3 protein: CASRPGLAGGPGTDTQYF
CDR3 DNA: TGTGCCAGCAGACCCGGACTAGCGGGAGGGCCGGGGACAGATACGCAGTATTTT

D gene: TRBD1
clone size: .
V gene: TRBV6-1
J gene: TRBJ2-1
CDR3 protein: CASSPDGTGVYNEQFF
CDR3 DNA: TGTGCCAGCAGTCCCGACGGGACAGGGGTCTACAATGAGCAGTTCTTC

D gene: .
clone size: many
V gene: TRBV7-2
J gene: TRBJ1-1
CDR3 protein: CASSSGVNTEAFF
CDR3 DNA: TGTGCCAGCAGCTCGGGGGTGAACACTGAAGCTTTCTTT

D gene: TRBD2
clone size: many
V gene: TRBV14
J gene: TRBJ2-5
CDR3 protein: CASSQERLAVFQETQYF
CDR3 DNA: TGTGCCAGCAGCCAAGAAAGGCTAGCGGTTTTTCAAGAGACCCAGTACTTC

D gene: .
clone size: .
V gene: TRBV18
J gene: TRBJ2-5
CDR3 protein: CASSTLDWSQETQYF
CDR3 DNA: TGTGCCAGCTCAACTCTGGACTGGAGTCAAGAGACCCAGTACTTC

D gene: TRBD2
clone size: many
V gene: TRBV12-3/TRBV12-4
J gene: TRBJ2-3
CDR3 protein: CASSTTSGGSTDTQYF
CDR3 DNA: TGTGCCAGCAGCACGACTAGCGGGGGGAGCACAGATACGCAGTATTTT

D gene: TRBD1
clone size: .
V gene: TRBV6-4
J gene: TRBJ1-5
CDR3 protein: CASTWDRDQPQHF
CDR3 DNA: TGTGCCAGCACGTGGGACAGAGATCAGCCCCAGCATTTT

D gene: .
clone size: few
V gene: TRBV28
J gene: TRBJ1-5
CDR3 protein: CASRGRVQPQHF
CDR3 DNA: TGTGCCAGCCGGGGGAGGGTTCAGCCCCAGCATTTT

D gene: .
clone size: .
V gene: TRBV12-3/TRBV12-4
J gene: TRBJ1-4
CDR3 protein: CASTTEATNEKLFF
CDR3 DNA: TGTGCCAGCACGACAGAAGCAACTAATGAAAAACTGTTTTTT

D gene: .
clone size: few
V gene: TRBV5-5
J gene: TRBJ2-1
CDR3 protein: CASSFGQVMNNEQFF
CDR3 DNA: TGTGCCAGCAGTTTCGGCCAGGTGATGAACAATGAGCAGTTCTTC

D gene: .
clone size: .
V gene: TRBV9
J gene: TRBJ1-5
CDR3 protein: CASSVGDGQPQHF
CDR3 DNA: TGTGCCAGCAGCGTCGGGGACGGTCAGCCCCAGCATTTT

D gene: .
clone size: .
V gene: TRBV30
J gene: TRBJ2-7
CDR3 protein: CAWSVRGEDRRRYEQYF
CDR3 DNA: TGTGCCTGGAGTGTACGTGGGGAGGACAGGAGACGGTACGAGCAGTACTTC

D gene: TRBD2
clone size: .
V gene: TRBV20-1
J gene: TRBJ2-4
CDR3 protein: CSAHYRELAGRAKNIQYF
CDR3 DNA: TGCAGTGCCCATTACCGAGAGCTAGCGGGACGAGCCAAAAACATTCAGTACTTC

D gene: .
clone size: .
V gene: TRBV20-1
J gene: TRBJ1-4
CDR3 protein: CSARDWAGNEKLFF
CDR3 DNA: TGCAGTGCTAGAGATTGGGCAGGAAATGAAAAACTGTTTTTT

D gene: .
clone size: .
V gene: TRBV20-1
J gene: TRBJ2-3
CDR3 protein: CSARGGDSTDTQYF
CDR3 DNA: TGCAGTGCTAGAGGTGGGGACAGCACAGATACGCAGTATTTT

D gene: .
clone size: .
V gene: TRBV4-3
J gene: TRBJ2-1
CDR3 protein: CASSQDLRGGLNEQFF
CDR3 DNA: TGCGCCAGCAGCCAAGATCTTAGGGGAGGATTAAATGAGCAGTTCTTC

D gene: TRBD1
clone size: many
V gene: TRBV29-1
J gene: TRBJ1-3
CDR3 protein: CSAHRGGSGNTIYF
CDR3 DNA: TGCAGCGCCCACAGGGGGGGCTCTGGAAACACCATATATTTT

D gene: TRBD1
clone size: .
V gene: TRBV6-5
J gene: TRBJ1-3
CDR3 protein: CASSYSDRGYTIYF
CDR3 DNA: TGTGCCAGCAGTTACTCAGACAGGGGTTACACCATATATTTT

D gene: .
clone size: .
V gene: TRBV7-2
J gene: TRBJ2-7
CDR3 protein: CASSPRATKYEQYF
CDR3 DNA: TGTGCCAGCAGCCCCCGCGCGACGAAGTACGAGCAGTACTTC

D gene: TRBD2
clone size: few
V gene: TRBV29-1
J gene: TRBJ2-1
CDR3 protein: CSVGGLAGDRDEQFF
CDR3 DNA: TGCAGCGTTGGCGGACTAGCGGGAGATAGAGATGAGCAGTTCTTC

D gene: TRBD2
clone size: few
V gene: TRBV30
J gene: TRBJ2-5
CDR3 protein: CAWSPGLAGRETQYF
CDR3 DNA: TGTGCCTGGAGTCCAGGACTAGCGGGTCGGGAGACCCAGTACTTC

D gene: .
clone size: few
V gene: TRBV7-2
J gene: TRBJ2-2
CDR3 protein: CASTPGPPRTGELFF
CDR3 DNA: TGTGCCAGCACCCCGGGACCGCCCCGCACCGGGGAGCTGTTTTTT

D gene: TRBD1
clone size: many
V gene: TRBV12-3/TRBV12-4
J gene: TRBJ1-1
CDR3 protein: CASERTGGLTEAFF
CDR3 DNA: TGTGCCAGCGAGAGGACAGGGGGCCTCACTGAAGCTTTCTTT

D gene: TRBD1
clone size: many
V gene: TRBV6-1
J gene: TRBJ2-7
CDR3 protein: CASSSTGTGYEQYF
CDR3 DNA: TGTGCCAGCAGCTCAACCGGGACAGGATACGAGCAGTACTTC

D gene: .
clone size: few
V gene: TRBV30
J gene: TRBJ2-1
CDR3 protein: CAWSVSLWGNPYNEQFF
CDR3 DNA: TGTGCCTGGAGTGTAAGCCTGTGGGGGAACCCCTACAATGAGCAGTTCTTC

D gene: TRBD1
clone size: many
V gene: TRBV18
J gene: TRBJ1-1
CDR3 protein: CASSPRQGGTEAFF
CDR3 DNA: TGTGCCAGCTCACCAAGACAGGGGGGAACTGAAGCTTTCTTT

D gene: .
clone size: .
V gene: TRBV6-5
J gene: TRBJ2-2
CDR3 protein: CASSYSISAPLPNTGELFF
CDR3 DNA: TGTGCCAGCAGTTACTCTATTTCAGCACCCCTGCCGAACACCGGGGAGCTGTTTTTT